Below are 32 T cell receptor beta chains sequenced from a single sample in a study of cytomegalovirus exposure and HLA in healthy donors. With 60 Vbeta and 13 Jbeta primers, the PCR was carried out. Data came from immunoSEQ multiplex PCR; TCRdb stores just in-frame clones and leaves some out. The sample holds tens of thousands of clones, roughly 80% seen once. The sample was PBMCs. These TCRs come from a woman younger than 45 in good health and CMV-seronegative.

A single count supports this clone. The rearrangement links TRBV7-9 to TRBJ1-1; D unclear. Germline V gene lookup returns CDR1 SEHNR and CDR2 FQNEAQ (reference sequence). The V and J ends lost 11 bases and 3 bases respectively, with 25 bases between them. The length of the CDR3 is 16 residues. In DNA form, the CDR3 reads TGTGCCGGAGGCACGGTCCCAGAAACGGATGACACTGAAGCTTTCTTT. The encoded protein is CAGGTVPETDDTEAFF.

Details on this clone: This specimen includes other DNA sequences encoding the same CDR3. CDR3 in amino acids: CASSPQQDSKFSEAFF. For the CDR3, the DNA is TGCGCCAGCAGTCCGCAACAGGACAGTAAATTTTCTGAAGCTTTCTTT. The V call is TRBV5-1, the J call TRBJ1-1, with a weak D call TRBD1 (6 bases). Trimming removed 5 bases at V and 6 bases at J, with 23 bases between. The length of the CDR3 is 16 residues. Germline V lookup: CDR1 SGHRS, CDR2 YFSETQ.

The J gene is TRBJ1-2, the V gene TRBV7-9; D unclear. CDR3 length: 17 residues. Germline CDR1 reads SEHNR; CDR2 reads FQNEAQ (reference sequence). Trimming removed 4 bases from V and 5 bases from J, with 23 bases in between. The CDR3 DNA is TGTGCCAGCAGCTGGAGGTATCTCAACCAATCCTTTTATGGCTACACCTTC. This sequence encodes CASSWRYLNQSFYGYTF.

The chain is built from TRBV19 and TRBJ2-7; 8 bases are a match to TRBD2. CDR1 is LNHDA and CDR2 is SQIVND in the germline V gene (reference sequence). CDR3 length: 14 residues. V dropped 10 bases and J dropped 2; count of bases not matched to a gene: 10. For the CDR3, the DNA is TGTGCCACCCAGACCAGCGGGGGACCCTACGAGCAGTACTTC. Translating it yields CATQTSGGPYEQYF.

This rearrangement joins TRBV9 to TRBJ1-2; D gene unclear. This CDR3 comprises 14 residues. Germline values: CDR1 SGDLS, CDR2 YYNGEE. The germline V and J ends were trimmed by 2 bases and 5 bases, with 13 bases remaining between them. The CDR3 DNA reads TGTGCCAGCAGCGTCTTAGGCGGGGTGTATGGCTACACCTTC. Its translation: CASSVLGGVYGYTF.

This clone was seen just once. The J gene is TRBJ2-7, the V gene TRBV4-3; TRBD1 is a possible D gene (6 bases). V lost 0 bases to trimming and J lost 1 base, with 16 bases between them. The CDR3 has 17 amino acids. Germline assignment: CDR1 LGHNA and CDR2 YSLEER. The CDR3 sequence is CASSQEVDVQGSYEQYF. In DNA form, the CDR3 reads TGCGCCAGCAGCCAAGAAGTCGATGTGCAGGGGTCCTACGAGCAGTACTTC.

In this sample, this clone turned up once. The chain links TRBV9 to TRBJ2-2; 8 bases align to TRBD2. The junction had 4 bases not matched to a gene; V was cut back by 3 bases and J by 0 bases. CDR1 and CDR2 from the germline V gene are SGDLS and YYNGEE. The CDR3 sequence is 16 residues long. The CDR3 DNA sequence: TGTGCCAGCAGCGGTACTAGCGGCGCGAACACCGGGGAGCTGTTTTTT. It is translated as CASSGTSGANTGELFF.

This chain joins TRBV5-4 and TRBJ2-5, with a tentative D call TRBD1 (5 bases). This CDR3 is built from 14 residues. Trimming pared 5 bases from V and 0 bases from J, leaving 11 bases between. The V gene's germline CDR1 is SGHNT and CDR2 YYREEE (reference sequence). In DNA form, the CDR3 reads TGTGCCAGCAGGGCTGACAGCAACCAAGAGACCCAGTACTTC. It yields the protein CASRADSNQETQYF.

This chain connects TRBV6-6 to TRBJ2-7; D is undetermined. This CDR3 contains 14 residues. Trimming removed 5 bases from V and 2 bases from J, with 13 bases in between. Germline loops: CDR1 MNHNY, CDR2 SVGAGI (reference sequence). CDR3 region: CASSPQTEPYEQYF. CDR3 bases: TGTGCCAGCAGTCCCCAAACGGAGCCCTACGAGCAGTACTTC.

The rearrangement links TRBV5-6 to TRBJ1-2, with 11 bases lining up with TRBD1. CDR3 size: 16 residues. V lost 4 bases and J lost 0; bases outside the gene matches: 5. The V gene's germline CDR1 is SGHDT and CDR2 YYEEEE. The CDR3 nucleotides read TGTGCCAGCAGCCTACTGGGACAGGGGGCTAACTATGGCTACACCTTC. Translating gives CASSLLGQGANYGYTF.

The chain recombines TRBV11-3 with TRBJ1-2, with 7 positions matching TRBD1. Germline CDR1 and CDR2: SGHNT and YENEEA. Trimming took 3 bases from V and 3 from J; bases not matched to a gene: 10. The CDR3 length is 16 residues. The CDR3 DNA sequence: TGTGCCAGCAGCTTTAGGACAGGAAGGCGAGACTATGGCTACACCTTC. This sequence encodes CASSFRTGRRDYGYTF.

The chain links TRBV9 to TRBJ2-7; perhaps TRBD1 as D (6 bases). The V gene lost 0 bases and the J gene lost 1 base, with 14 bases spanning the gap. Germline V gene lookup returns CDR1 SGDLS and CDR2 YYNGEE. The CDR3 is made up of 16 amino acids. The CDR3 reads CASSVEAQGFSYEQYF. CDR3 coding DNA: TGTGCCAGCAGCGTAGAGGCACAGGGATTTTCCTACGAGCAGTACTTC.

The chain couples TRBV9 to TRBJ2-1; tentatively, D is TRBD2 (6 bases). The V and J ends lost 4 bases and 3 bases respectively, with 11 bases between them. CDR3 size: 14 residues. Germline lookup yields CDR1 SGDLS and CDR2 YYNGEE. In DNA, the CDR3 is TGTGCCAGCAGCTCCCGGGACTTCTACAATGAGCAGTTCTTC. It yields the protein CASSSRDFYNEQFF. Filled out from reference TRBV9 and TRBJ2-1, the complete variable domain reads DSGVTQTPKHLITATGQRVTLRCSPRSGDLSVYWYQQSLDQGLQFLIQYYNGEERAKGNILERFSAQQFPDLHSELNLSSLELGDSALYFCASSSRDFYNEQFFGPGTRLTVL.

The genes are TRBV6-6 and TRBJ1-1; D perhaps matches TRBD1 (5 bases). This CDR3 is built from 12 residues. Per germline, CDR1 MNHNY and CDR2 SVGAGI (reference sequence). V shed 0 bases and J shed 7 bases, with 6 bases lying between them. The CDR3 bases are TGTGCCAGCAGTTACTCCCAGGGTGAAGCTTTCTTT. Residues: CASSYSQGEAFF.

In this sample, this clone turned up once. The chain uses TRBV27 and TRBJ2-7; TRBD1 agrees at 7 bases. Germline loops: CDR1 MNHEY, CDR2 SMNVEV (reference sequence). With V trimmed by 6 bases and J by 0 bases, 5 bases remained unmatched. This CDR3 contains 14 residues. The CDR3 here is CASRRTGISYEQYF. Written as DNA, the CDR3 is TGTGCCAGCAGAAGGACAGGAATCTCCTACGAGCAGTACTTC.

V and J are TRBV5-4 and TRBJ2-1, with unresolved D. Germline V gene sequence: CDR1 SGHNT, CDR2 YYREEE (reference sequence). CDR3 length equals 14 residues. Trimming cost V 2 bases and J 5 bases, with 11 bases left between them. Here the CDR3 reads CASSFHSPNNEQFF. CDR3 sequence (DNA): TGTGCCAGCAGCTTCCATTCCCCAAACAATGAGCAGTTCTTC.

The chain recombines TRBV5-4 with TRBJ1-1; 8 bases line up with TRBD1. V dropped 0 bases and J dropped 4; count of bases not matched to a gene: 2. Germline CDR1 reads SGHNT; CDR2 reads YYREEE (reference sequence). There are 14 residues in the CDR3. CDR3: CASSLADRGTEAFF. CDR3 bases: TGTGCCAGCAGCTTGGCCGACAGGGGCACTGAAGCTTTCTTT.

CDR3 sequence: CASRPTGTRNGYTF. The CDR3 DNA follows: TGTGCCAGCAGACCTACCGGGACACGAAATGGCTACACCTTC. The chain links TRBV6-1 to TRBJ1-2; D might be TRBD1 (6 bases). Trimming cost V 6 bases and J 6 bases, with 17 bases left between them. CDR1 and CDR2 from the germline V gene are MNHNS and SASEGT. The CDR3 has 14 residues.

The chain has TRBV28 and TRBJ2-2; D not resolved. Germline loops: CDR1 MDHEN, CDR2 SYDVKM. The CDR3 sequence is 13 residues long. The V end was cut by 6 bases, the J end by 6 bases, with 11 bases between. The CDR3 region is CASSSSAPGELFF. For the CDR3, the DNA is TGTGCCAGCAGCTCCAGTGCTCCCGGGGAGCTGTTTTTT.

The rearrangement joins TRBV6-1 to TRBJ1-2, with TRBD1 identical over 8 bases. This CDR3 region has 13 residues. The J segment lost 3 bases and the V segment lost 6 bases, leaving 3 bases of the junction unmatched. Germline V gene data show CDR1 as MNHNS and CDR2 as SASEGT. CDR3 DNA sequence: TGTGCCAGCAGGGACAGGGCGGACTATGGCTACACCTTC. Protein sequence: CASRDRADYGYTF.

The chain uses TRBV19 and TRBJ2-1, with 7 bases aligning to TRBD1. V shed 4 bases, J shed 2 bases, and the junction held 5 bases outside the gene matches. CDR3 length: 15 residues. Germline CDR1 LNHDA, CDR2 SQIVND (reference sequence). The DNA of the CDR3 is TGTGCCAGTAGTACTGACAGGGCAACCTACAATGAGCAGTTCTTC. Residues: CASSTDRATYNEQFF.

This clone was detected only a few times. The chain uses TRBV7-9 and TRBJ1-1; TRBD1 is a possible D gene (6 bases). The V end was cut by 5 bases, the J end by 11 bases, with 15 bases between. Germline V gives CDR1 SEHNR, CDR2 FQNEAQ (reference sequence). The CDR3 runs to 12 residues. As DNA, the CDR3 is TGTGCCAGCAGCCTATATGACAGGAAGGCTTTCTTT. It encodes CASSLYDRKAFF.

The chain has TRBV5-1 and TRBJ1-2; unclear D gene. Trimming stripped 2 bases from V and 0 bases from J, with 11 bases between. Per the germline V gene, CDR1 is SGHRS and CDR2 is YFSETQ. CDR3 size: 15 residues. The CDR3 nucleotides are TGCGCCAGCAGCTTTTCCGGACTTACTAACTATGGCTACACCTTC. It encodes CASSFSGLTNYGYTF.

V is TRBV27 and J is TRBJ1-1; D is unclear. Germline V gene lookup returns CDR1 MNHEY and CDR2 SMNVEV (reference sequence). This CDR3 region has 13 residues. The V gene lost 7 bases and the J gene lost 6 bases, with 15 bases spanning the gap. The chain's CDR3 is CASTPGTGAEAFF. The DNA for the CDR3 is TGTGCCAGCACCCCTGGAACTGGAGCTGAAGCTTTCTTT.

The chain is built from TRBV4-2 and TRBJ2-1; TRBD2 aligns across 8 bases. Trimming cost V 5 bases and J 5 bases; bases outside gene matches: 8. In germline, CDR1 is LGHNA, CDR2 YNFKEQ. CDR3 length: 15 amino acids. Here the CDR3 DNA reads TGTGCCAGCAGCTCGCGGGGGGCCGAAAACAATGAGCAGTTCTTC. It is translated as CASSSRGAENNEQFF.

The rearrangement joins TRBV7-6 to TRBJ1-3, with 7 bases aligning to TRBD1. Trimming took 5 bases from V and 0 from J; bases not matched to a gene: 4. This CDR3 contains 15 residues. CDR1 and CDR2 (germline): SGHVS, FNYEAQ. The CDR3 sequence: CASSPGTASGNTIYF. As DNA, the CDR3 is TGTGCCAGCAGCCCCGGGACAGCCTCTGGAAACACCATATATTTT.

The chain employs TRBV4-1 and TRBJ2-7; D might be TRBD1 (6 bases). Trimming removed 4 bases at V and 2 bases at J, with 12 bases between. The germline CDR1 and CDR2 sequences are MGHRA and YSYEKL. The CDR3 is made up of 14 amino acids. CDR3 nucleotides: TGCGCCAGCAGCCCGTCCGAGGGGGCCTACGAGCAGTACTTC. Protein: CASSPSEGAYEQYF.

The chain uses TRBV7-2 and TRBJ2-5; D not certain. In germline, CDR1 is SGHTA, CDR2 FQGNSA. The CDR3 has 14 amino acids. V lost 6 bases and J 1 base, leaving 12 bases between the germline ends. In DNA form, the CDR3 reads TGTGCCAGCAGTCTCGACTCGTTCCAAGAGACCCAGTACTTC. Residues: CASSLDSFQETQYF.

CDR3 sequence (DNA): TGTGCCAGCAGCCAAGGGAGGGGGGGCAATCAGCCCCAGCATTTT. This encodes CASSQGRGGNQPQHF. The rearrangement joins TRBV7-2 to TRBJ1-5; D is possibly TRBD1 (6 bases). The CDR3 contains 15 residues. V lost 5 bases and J 2 bases, leaving 13 bases between the germline ends. CDR1 and CDR2 (germline): SGHTA, FQGNSA.

This chain uses TRBV19 with TRBJ1-2; 7 nucleotides line up with TRBD1. There are 14 residues in the CDR3. From germline, CDR1 is LNHDA and CDR2 SQIVND (reference sequence). Germline trimming cut 11 bases from V and 0 bases from J; bases unmatched to any gene: 9. In DNA, the CDR3 is TGTGCCTCAGTTAGGGGACAGCCTAACTATGGCTACACCTTC. It translates to CASVRGQPNYGYTF. The variable domain in full, completed from reference TRBV19 and TRBJ1-2, reads DGGITQSPKYLFRKEGQNVTLSCEQNLNHDAMYWYRQDPGQGLRLIYYSQIVNDFQKGDIAEGYSVSREKKESFPLTVTSAQKNPTAFYLCASVRGQPNYGYTFGSGTRLTVV.

This chain links TRBV18 with TRBJ2-2; a weak D match, TRBD2 (5 bases). Germline CDR1 is KGHSH and CDR2 is LQKENI. Trimming took off 3 bases at V and 13 bases at J, with 15 bases between the two ends. The CDR3 has 13 residues. CDR3 bases: TGTGCCAGCTCACCCCGTAGGGCCGAGGGGCTGTTTTTT. It encodes CASSPRRAEGLFF.

CDR3 DNA sequence: TGTGCCAGCAGCCAAGCCCCGGGAAGGGGGCGCGTAAATTCACCCCTCCACTTT. Translated, it gives CASSQAPGRGRVNSPLHF. V is TRBV5-4 and J is TRBJ1-6; 7 bases map to TRBD1. The trim removed 4 bases at V and 7 bases at J, leaving 17 bases unmatched. The CDR3 totals 18 residues. The germline CDR1 and CDR2 sequences are SGHNT and YYREEE (reference sequence).